In its sample, the clone carrying this TCR beta chain was seen once. Its antigen remains unknown. The trim removed 4 bases at V and 4 bases at J, leaving 9 bases unmatched. Germline V gene sequence: CDR1 SGHRS, CDR2 YFSETQ. The CDR3 is made up of 15 amino acids. This sample stems from a study of T cell responses to AZD1222 COVID-19 vaccine. Whole-study findings and limits: After two AZD1222 doses, spike-specific TCR breadth and depth rose versus day 0.

Assay used: immunoSEQ multiplex PCR; TCRdb lists only in-frame clones, some missing. Of approximately 130,000 clones listed, over 90% are singletons. The receptor was isolated from an adult in good health. This chain uses TRBV5-1 with TRBJ2-7; 9 bases match TRBD1. This sample comprised peripheral blood, obtained on day 0 of AZD1222 vaccination. Here the CDR3 reads CASSIFPGQGYEQYF. DNA for the CDR3: TGCGCCAGCAGCATATTCCCGGGACAGGGTTACGAGCAGTACTTC.